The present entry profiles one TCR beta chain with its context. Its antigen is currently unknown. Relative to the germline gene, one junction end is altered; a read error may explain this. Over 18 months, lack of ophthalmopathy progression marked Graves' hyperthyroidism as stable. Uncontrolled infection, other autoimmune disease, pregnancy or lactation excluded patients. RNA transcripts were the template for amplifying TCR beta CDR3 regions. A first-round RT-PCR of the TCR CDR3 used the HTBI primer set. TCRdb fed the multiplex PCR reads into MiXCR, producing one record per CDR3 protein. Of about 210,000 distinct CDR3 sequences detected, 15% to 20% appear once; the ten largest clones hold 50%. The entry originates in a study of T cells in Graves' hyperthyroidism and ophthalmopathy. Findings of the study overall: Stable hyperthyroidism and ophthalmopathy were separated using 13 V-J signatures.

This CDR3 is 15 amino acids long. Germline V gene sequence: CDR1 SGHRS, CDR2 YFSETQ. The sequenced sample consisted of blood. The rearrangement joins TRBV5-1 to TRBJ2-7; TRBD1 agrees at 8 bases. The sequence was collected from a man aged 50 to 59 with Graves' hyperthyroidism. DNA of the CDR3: TGTGCCAGCAGCTTGGCCGGAGACAGGGGAAACGAGCAGTACTTC. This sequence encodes CASSLAGDRGNEQYF.